This TCR beta chain is drawn from a study of T cell responses to AZD1222 COVID-19 vaccine. Generated by immunoSEQ multiplex PCR, the TCRdb table keeps only in-frame clones and is missing some. The sample shows about 56,000 clones, about 90% of them seen only once. The study's findings and limits: The donor group comprised mostly white British people and more females; the analysis possibly underestimated clonal diversity. There were repertoire samples only from the period after the peak T cell response. Increased Spike-specific TCR breadth and depth were observed after two AZD1222 doses.

A remark on this clone: Its antigen is unidentified.

This TCR derives from an adult in good health. Sequenced material: peripheral blood, taken on day 0 of AZD1222 vaccination.

CDR3 residues: CASSGPSGSADTQYF. CDR3 bases: TGTGCCAGCAGTGGTCCTAGCGGGAGCGCAGATACGCAGTATTTT. J is TRBJ2-3 and V is TRBV2; TRBD2 matches at 10 bases. The CDR3 is 15 residues long. Germline V gene data show CDR1 as SNHLY and CDR2 as FYNNEI. V dropped 4 bases and J dropped 4; count of bases not matched to a gene: 5.